The 5 T cell receptor beta chains given below trace back to one sample, sequenced in a study of cytomegalovirus exposure and HLA in healthy donors. With 60 Vbeta and 13 Jbeta primers, the PCR was carried out. Only in-frame clones appear in the TCRdb table, and some are missing; sequencing was by immunoSEQ multiplex PCR. Of roughly 99,000 clones listed, around 85% are singletons. Source material: PBMCs. These receptors all come from a man aged 30 to 45 in good health and CMV-seronegative.

The V and J genes are TRBV6-5 and TRBJ1-2, with 10 positions matching TRBD1. The germline gives CDR1 MNHEY, CDR2 SVGAGI. Germline trimming cut 6 bases from V and 6 bases from J; bases unmatched to any gene: 7. The CDR3 contains 14 residues. The CDR3 DNA is TGTGCCAGCAGCCAATTTGGGACAGGGGATGGCTACACCTTC. Its translation is CASSQFGTGDGYTF.

The table lists this clone with a few counts. The chain is built from TRBV6-5 and TRBJ2-7; 10 bases are shared with TRBD2. The germline V gene encodes CDR1 MNHEY and CDR2 SVGAGI. This CDR3 is built from 16 residues. Trimming removed 0 bases from V and 6 bases from J; junction bases left unmatched: 8. The CDR3 DNA is TGTGCCAGCAGTTACTCACGGCTAGCGGGAGTCCTCGAGCAGTACTTC. It codes for CASSYSRLAGVLEQYF.

This rearrangement joins TRBV2 to TRBJ2-5; the match to TRBD1 covers 9 bases. In germline, CDR1 is SNHLY, CDR2 FYNNEI. Trimming at V came to 5 bases and at J to 5 bases, leaving 6 bases not matched to a gene. The CDR3 has 14 residues. CDR3 protein: CASSKDRGVETQYF. CDR3 coding DNA: TGTGCCAGCAGTAAGGACAGGGGTGTGGAGACCCAGTACTTC.

The rearrangement joins TRBV4-1 to TRBJ1-6; D might be TRBD1 (5 bases). The ends were cut back, 1 base at V and 13 bases at J, with 14 bases in the middle. Germline values: CDR1 MGHRA, CDR2 YSYEKL. This CDR3 region has 14 residues. In DNA form, the CDR3 reads TGCGCCAGCAGCCAAGTGGGGCCCTCGTGGCCCCTCCACTTT. Translation gives CASSQVGPSWPLHF.

The chain uses TRBV19 and TRBJ1-1; possible D gene TRBD1, 5 bases. The germline gives CDR1 LNHDA, CDR2 SQIVND (reference sequence). The CDR3 consists of 12 residues. The ends were cut back, 10 bases at V and 5 bases at J, with 14 bases in the middle. Here the CDR3 reads CATRLGGTEAFF. For the CDR3, the DNA is TGTGCCACCCGACTTGGGGGGACTGAAGCTTTCTTT.